This T cell receptor (beta chain) was retrieved from a study of cytomegalovirus exposure and HLA in healthy donors (dated by TCRdb to 2016 to 2017). Looking at the study overall: An earlier analysis of under 600 of the donors reported approximately 290 Gb of sequence data and 120 million or so unique TCR beta sequences from about 200 million T cells. Using immunosequencing, the study profiled T cell repertoires from about 620 subjects and related those repertoires to cytomegalovirus serostatus. Both class I and class II loci were covered by HLA typing, at four-digit resolution. Roughly 5 DR-DQ haplotypes were handled as single units for association and clustering, since linkage in the cohort was strong. The study aimed to test whether signatures of past pathogen exposure could be identified by cataloging public T cell receptors. Along with the roughly 670-subject first cohort, a separate validation cohort of around 120 different subjects was used. A later analysis re-examined previously published TCR beta repertoires from 600 to 700 donors and added high-resolution HLA genotyping to investigate patterns of TCR occurrence. In the later analysis, no new phenotypic data were used to find candidate immune exposures; instead, reliance was placed on TCR beta sequences and their occurrence across donors. In a later genetic analysis, genome-wide SNP genotypes for about 60% of the 666 donors were used, and that subset was treated as a discovery cohort. Typing coverage varied by locus: roughly 620-640 donors for A, B, C, DRB1 and DQB1; roughly 500 for DQA1; about 570 for DPA1; roughly 450 for DPB1. Every repertoire in the discovery cohort had been generated on one and the same sequencing platform. In an earlier analysis of 500 to 650 of the donors, high-throughput TCR beta sequencing was used to judge whether each TCR beta V gene segment behaved as functional or pseudogenic. To predict cytomegalovirus infection status, the study brought together high-throughput TCR immunosequencing, statistical association of individual TCRs with disease status, and machine learning. Across 398 genotyped donors of the cohort, an average of about 240,000 unique TCR beta nucleotide sequences per donor were sequenced, and 15% to 20% of those sequences were non-productive. The genetic ancestry cluster associated with self-reported Caucasian donors included 80% to 90% of the 300 to 450 genotyped donors. Donor age, sex, ethnicity and CMV serostatus were compiled alongside the repertoire data. Roughly 300 gigabases of sequencing data and 70 million to 85 million unique TCR sequences were included in an early release covering about 600 HLA-typed donors.

The library was produced with the immunoSEQ multiplex PCR assay. The multiplex PCR relied on a mix of 60 forward primers for TCR Vbeta segments and 13 reverse primers for TCR Jbeta segments. Amplification of the CDR3 region of rearranged TCR beta genes was performed with a multiplex PCR assay on genomic DNA. The amplified TCR beta libraries were sequenced on the Illumina HiSeq System as 87-base-pair reads. Per the authors' processing: A later analysis counted about 76 million unique TCR beta chains across the 550 to 750 repertoires, and approximately 11 million of these chains were shared by at least two donors. Raw reads were error-corrected and collapsed into unique sequences by a nearest-neighbor algorithm in which closely related sequences were merged to remove PCR and sequencing errors. V, D and J gene segments were assigned by aligning CDR3 sequences to IMGT reference sequences. For a sequence to be retained, at least a six-nucleotide match to both a V gene segment and a J gene segment was required. A rearrangement was called productive if the CDR3 had no stop codons and remained in frame with V and J, and every other rearrangement was called non-productive. CDR3 was defined by IMGT convention, running from the second conserved V-encoded cysteine to the conserved J-encoded phenylalanine. The earlier analysis of fewer than 750 of the donors excluded sequences that lacked an unambiguous match to a single V gene segment. In an earlier analysis of some 590 of the donors, a V segment was called functional when productive rearrangements were above 56.7%, and segregating when the standard deviation between donors exceeded 5%. To diagnose cytomegalovirus status from the catalog of TCR beta chain sequences, a statistical classification framework was built. In a later analysis, V and J genes were assigned by comparing TCR nucleotide sequences against IMGT/GENE-DB human TR gene sequences. In a later analysis, CDR3 sequences and most-parsimonious VDJ recombination scenarios were assigned using the TCRdist pipeline. In a later analysis, every TCR beta chain was defined by the combination of its CDR3 amino acid sequence and its V-gene family, and reads without a unique V-gene family were dropped. In a later analysis, a few hundred highly shared, low-generation-probability nucleotide sequences were removed to address suspected cross-contamination and a sequencing artifact. For each public chain, a later analysis derived a clonal expansion index from normalized ranks of inferred template counts within each repertoire. In a later analysis, generation probabilities were computed using a VDJ recombination model fitted to out-of-frame rearrangements, and the results were checked against IGoR. In a later analysis, TCR-TCR, TCR-HLA and TCR-CMV co-occurrence was scored with hypergeometric tests, and a repertoire-size bias correction was applied to TCR pairs. A later analysis estimated false discovery rates by permuting HLA or CMV assignments 20 times. In a later analysis, co-occurring TCRs were grouped using DBSCAN, and TCRdist sequence similarity was added for clustering within HLA-allele-positive subsets. Co-occurrence clustering excluded repertoires with fewer than 30,000 or more than 120,000 public chains, plus five with anomalous nucleotide sharing. The table was pulled from immuneACCESS by TCRdb, which kept in-frame rearrangements only. Such tables lose some clones; where checked, under half of the loss comes from unresolved V genes, and the rest has no known cause. The V and J calls and clone size come from that table; D and trimming were worked out from the DNA. A total of fewer than 70,000 clones appear in this sample, around 83% of them only once. Around 1.7% of the sample is taken by the ten largest.

Its CDR3 holds 19 amino acids, cysteine through phenylalanine. Only the CDR3 region is kept as DNA, spanning 57 bases read in frame from base 1. Germline trimming: 3 bases from V, 5 bases from J; junction bases outside gene matches: 19. CDR1 is given as SGHNT and CDR2 as YYREEE, both from the germline V gene (reference sequence). General findings and caveats noted by the study authors: The only immune exposure information available for the cohort was CMV serostatus. Roughly uniform sequencing depth across donors was assumed in presence/absence analyses, although this assumption may not hold. It was suggested by the authors that the approach could potentially be generalized to other disease states and immunological phenotypes. According to a later analysis, most CMV-associated TCR beta chains appeared to be HLA-restricted, and the HLA associations seemed to be driven largely by CMV exposure. Correlated functional status among segregating V segments might be attributable to linkage disequilibrium, but an unknown experimental factor could not be ruled out. Because some donors lacked HLA typing at each locus, the association tests relied only on the typed subset. In vitro tests confirmed that three of the cytomegalovirus-associated TCR beta chains recognize cytomegalovirus antigens. In a later analysis, TCR association rates were found to vary across HLA loci, with the most associated TCRs seen for DRB1 alleles and the fewest for HLA-C alleles. Only TCR beta chains were sequenced in this cohort, and the absence of alpha or paired-chain data limited detectable features. An association between a missense DCLRE1C variant and V-gene and J-gene trimming of TCR beta chains was found in a later genetic analysis and replicated in an independent cohort. In both the original and validation cohorts, the classifier was reported to diagnose cytomegalovirus status with high specificity and sensitivity. Because counts were too low, more than 15 rarely observed V segments, including chromosome 9 orphons, were excluded from the earlier analysis of under 650 of the donors. Broadly in line with IMGT annotations, most TCR beta V segments showed up in productive rearrangements about 90% or about 30% of the time in an earlier analysis of several hundred of the donors. The study gave a list of more than 150 TCR beta chains associated with cytomegalovirus. In a later analysis, HLA-associated TCR beta chains were found to be more clonally expanded and to have lower generation probabilities than equally common non-associated chains. At a false discovery rate of 0.05, a later analysis linked some 18,000 TCR beta sequences to specific HLA alleles. Several of the top co-occurrence clusters appeared to be linked to parvovirus B19, influenza, CMV and Epstein-Barr virus, according to a later analysis. Assigning TCR associations to individual alleles was difficult when HLA alleles, especially DR and DQ, strongly co-occurred. A further reported finding was that TCR beta sequences accurately predicted the HLA-A and HLA-B alleles for most subjects in the first cohort. Some IMGT-functional V segments, including TRBV6-2 and TRBV6-3, could not be distinguished by the 87-base-pair reads and were therefore excluded. According to a later genetic analysis, donors in an Asian-associated ancestry cluster had fewer N-insertions in productive TCRs than the approximately 650-donor mean. Across donors, most TCR sequences were observed very rarely, whereas some public TCRs were present in many individuals. A group of highly shared sequence variants was considered likely to be a technical artifact of the sequencing pipeline.

In total, fewer than 750 healthy bone marrow donors made up the cohort. At the time of sampling, all cohort members were nominally healthy, though unrecorded immune exposures were likely present. The donor tested CMV seronegative, placing the donor among the 352 seronegative members of the cohort. A peripheral blood sample was provided by each donor, and peripheral blood mononuclear cells were used for TCR beta sequencing. Genomic DNA was extracted from the blood cell samples with the Qiagen DNeasy Blood Extraction Kit. Concerning this clone itself: Its cognate antigen has yet to be identified. No base-level quality is on record; no much larger clone is a single base apart.

Sequencing input: PBMCs. This receptor chain uses TRBV5-4 and TRBJ2-2, with 7 central nucleotides matching TRBD2. The receptor comes from a man aged 35 to 55 in good health and CMV-seronegative. The nucleotide sequence is given as TGTGCCAGCAGCTCGACTAACCAACAGACTAGCAGCAGGACCGGGGAGCTGTTTTTT. This gives the protein CASSSTNQQTSSRTGELFF.